This TCR beta chain is from a study of OX40 agonist ivuxolimab in advanced cancers. Background on the study: Intravenous ivuxolimab was administered to patients every 2 weeks at 0.01 to 10 mg/kg.

Profiling relied on immunoSEQ multiplex PCR, and the TCRdb table lists in-frame clones only, not all of them. Found here are some 60,000 clones, roughly 86% of them singletons; the top ten hold under 4.5%. Of note for this clone: Antigen unknown.

Findings of the study overall: In the 0.1-3.0 mg/kg groups, partial responders showed among the lowest expansion. Some nonresponders likewise displayed low normalized T-cell clonal expansion.

The source of this sequence is an adult with an advanced solid tumor such as melanoma, head and neck, liver or kidney cancer. Source: CD4+ or CD8+ T cells sorted from blood, taken in a trial of the OX40 agonist ivuxolimab.

The DNA for the CDR3 is TGCGCCAGCGGATCGCCTGGAAACACCATATATTTT. It specifies CASGSPGNTIYF. This chain uses TRBV5-1 with TRBJ1-3, with unresolved D. CDR3 length: 12 amino acids. The germline V gene has CDR1 SGHRS and CDR2 YFSETQ. V gave up 7 bases and J gave up 2 bases, with 7 bases separating them.